This T cell receptor (beta chain) derives from a study of regulatory T cells in long-lasting Graves disease. Study-wide findings and caveats: Comparison showed that persistent patients shared more public clonotypes (about 2,800) than new patients (roughly 1,000). It was in persistent disease that TRBV28, TRBJ1-2 and TRBJ2-5 were favored.

Germline-derived CDR1 and CDR2 are MDHEN and SYDVKM. The CDR3 extends over 14 amino acids. V was clipped by 8 bases and J by 6 bases, with 20 bases between them. Arm-PCR of CDR3 regions and iRepertoire HTBI primers were used to build TCR beta libraries. TCRdb reprocessed the multiplex PCR reads via MiXCR and lists one record per CDR3 protein. The table includes 350,000 to 450,000 distinct CDR3 sequences, roughly 25% detected once. This clonotype was detected many times. As yet, its antigen is unknown. Time point reported: persistent/refractory GD, antithyroid drugs over 5 years with positive TRAb. Researchers made the TCR library from RNA that was extracted from PBMCs.

This receptor was taken from a woman aged 40 to 50 with Graves disease. The rearrangement uses TRBV28 and TRBJ2-7; a weak D match, TRBD2 (5 bases). The sample here was peripheral blood mononuclear cells (PBMCs), taken when the disease was refractory, from a patient treated with antithyroid drugs. The CDR3, as DNA: TGTGCCAGCGGCAAAGGGCGCGGGTCCCTCGAGCAGTACTTC. Protein product: CASGKGRGSLEQYF.